Below, one TCR beta chain is given with its context. The CDR3 consists of 16 residues. Germline CDR1 reads SGHRS; CDR2 reads YFSETQ. V gave up 4 bases and J gave up 9 bases; unmatched junction bases: 11. Alongside a J-beta primer mix, a sample-barcoded 5' primer served in a second PCR lasting roughly 7 to 12 cycles. TCRdb independently ran MiXCR on the 5' RACE reads; one entry per CDR3 protein. The data contain 1.5 million to 2 million distinct CDR3 sequences, about 31% of them seen just once; the ten biggest clones take up around 11%. This specimen comes from a study of blood T cells in healthy people across ages.

The source is a woman aged 25 to 39 in good health. V usage is TRBV5-1 and J usage is TRBJ1-6; 9 bases map to TRBD1. The sample comprised blood. Here the CDR3 DNA reads TGCGCCAGCAGCCCCATTTCGGGACAGGGATTTTCACCCCTCCACTTT. Translating it yields CASSPISGQGFSPLHF.